This TCR beta chain is from a study of T cells after yellow fever vaccination. V trimming: 3 bases; J trimming: 6 bases; junction bases outside the gene matches: 14. The length of the CDR3 is 16 residues. Looked up from germline, CDR1 is DFQATT and CDR2 is SNEGSKA (reference sequence). Template switching with 5'RACE generated the TCR cDNA and added a universal primer site and UMIs. Using its own MiXCR run on the 5' RACE reads, TCRdb lists one record per CDR3 protein. Of more than 300,000 distinct CDR3 sequences detected, approximately 11% appear once; the ten largest clones hold roughly 3%. This receptor was taken from a man between 18 and 29 years old who received the YFV17D yellow fever vaccine. The chain joins TRBV20-1 to TRBJ2-1; 7 positions match TRBD2. This material consisted of CD4+ T cells sorted from PBMCs, taken 45 days after the yellow fever booster vaccination. CDR3 in amino acids: CSASITGGATPNEQFF. CDR3 in DNA: TGCAGTGCTAGCATTACGGGGGGAGCGACACCCAATGAGCAGTTCTTC.